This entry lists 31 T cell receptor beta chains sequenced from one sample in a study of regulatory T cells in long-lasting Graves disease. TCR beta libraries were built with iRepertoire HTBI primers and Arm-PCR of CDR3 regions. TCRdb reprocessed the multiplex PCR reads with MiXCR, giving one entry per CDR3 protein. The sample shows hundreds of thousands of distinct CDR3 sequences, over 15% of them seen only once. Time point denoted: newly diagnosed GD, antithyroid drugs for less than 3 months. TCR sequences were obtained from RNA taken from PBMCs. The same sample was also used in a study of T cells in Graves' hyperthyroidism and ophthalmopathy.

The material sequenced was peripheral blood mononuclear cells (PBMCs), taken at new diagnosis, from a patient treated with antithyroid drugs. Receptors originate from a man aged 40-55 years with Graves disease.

The CDR3 bases are TGTGCCAGCACAAGGACGAGGCCTAAGACTAGCCGCACCGGGGAGCTGTTTTTT. Protein: CASTRTRPKTSRTGELFF. The V gene is TRBV2, the J gene TRBJ2-2; 7 bases are shared with TRBD2. CDR3 length equals 18 residues. Germline V gene lookup returns CDR1 SNHLY and CDR2 FYNNEI. V lost 7 bases and J lost 4; bases outside the gene matches: 18.

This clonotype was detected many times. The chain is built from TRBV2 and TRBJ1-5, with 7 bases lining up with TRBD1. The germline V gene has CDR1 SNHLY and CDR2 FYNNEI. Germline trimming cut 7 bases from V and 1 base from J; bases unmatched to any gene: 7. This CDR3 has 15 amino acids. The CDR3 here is CASTRDSLSNQPQHF. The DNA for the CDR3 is TGTGCCAGCACTCGGGACAGTCTGAGCAATCAGCCCCAGCATTTT.

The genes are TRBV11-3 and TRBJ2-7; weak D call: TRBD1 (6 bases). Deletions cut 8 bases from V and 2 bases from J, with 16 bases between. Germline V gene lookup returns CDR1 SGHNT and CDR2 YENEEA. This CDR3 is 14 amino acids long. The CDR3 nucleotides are TGTGCCAGCCGACTGATACAGGGTACCTACGAGCAGTACTTC. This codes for CASRLIQGTYEQYF.

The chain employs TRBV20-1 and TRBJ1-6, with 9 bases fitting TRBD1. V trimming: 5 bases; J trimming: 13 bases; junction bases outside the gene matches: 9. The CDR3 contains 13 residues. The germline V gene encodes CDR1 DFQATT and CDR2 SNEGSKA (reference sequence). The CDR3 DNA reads TGCAGTGCTCCCGGGACAGGGCATGATCCCCTCCACTTT. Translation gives CSAPGTGHDPLHF.

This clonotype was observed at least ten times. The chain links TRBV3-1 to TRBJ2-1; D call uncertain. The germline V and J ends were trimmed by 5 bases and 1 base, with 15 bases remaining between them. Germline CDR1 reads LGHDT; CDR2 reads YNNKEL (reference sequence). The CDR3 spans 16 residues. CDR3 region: CASSKGFVGSYNEQFF. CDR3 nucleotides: TGTGCCAGCAGCAAAGGCTTCGTCGGGTCCTACAATGAGCAGTTCTTC.

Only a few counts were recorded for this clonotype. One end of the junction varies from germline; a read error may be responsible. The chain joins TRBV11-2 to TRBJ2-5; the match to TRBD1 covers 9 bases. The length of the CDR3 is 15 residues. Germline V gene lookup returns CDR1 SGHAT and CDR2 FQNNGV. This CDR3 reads CASSLGTGDQETQYF. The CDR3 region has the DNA TGTGCCAGCAGCTTAGGGACAGGGGACCAGGAGACCCAGTACTTC.

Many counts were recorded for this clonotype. CDR3 residues: CASSYSAGGYNEQFF. In DNA form, the CDR3 reads TGTGCCAGCAGTTACTCGGCGGGGGGCTACAATGAGCAGTTCTTC. The chain links TRBV6-5 to TRBJ2-1, with 8 positions matching TRBD2. This CDR3 spans 15 amino acids. Germline V gene data show CDR1 as MNHEY and CDR2 as SVGAGI. V shed 0 bases and J 3 bases; nucleotides not matched to a gene: 1.

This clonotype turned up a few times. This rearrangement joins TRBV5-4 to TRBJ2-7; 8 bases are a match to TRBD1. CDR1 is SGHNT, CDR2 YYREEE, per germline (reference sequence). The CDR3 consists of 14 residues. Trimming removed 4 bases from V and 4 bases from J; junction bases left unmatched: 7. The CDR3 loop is CASSEQGGAYEQYF. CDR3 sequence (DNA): TGTGCCAGCAGCGAACAGGGGGGTGCGTACGAGCAGTACTTC.

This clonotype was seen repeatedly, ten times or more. CDR3: CAIKGKALHEQFF. The DNA for the CDR3 is TGTGCCATCAAAGGGAAGGCGCTCCATGAGCAGTTCTTC. The chain joins TRBV2 to TRBJ2-1; D call uncertain. The V gene lost 10 bases and the J gene lost 8 bases, with 18 bases spanning the gap. The CDR3 consists of 13 residues. Germline lookup yields CDR1 SNHLY and CDR2 FYNNEI.

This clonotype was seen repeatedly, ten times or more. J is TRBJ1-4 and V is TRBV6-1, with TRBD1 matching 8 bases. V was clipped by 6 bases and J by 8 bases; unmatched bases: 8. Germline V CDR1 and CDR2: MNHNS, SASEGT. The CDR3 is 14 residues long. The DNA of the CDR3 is TGTGCCAGCAGCGATACAGGGGGTCAAGAAAAACTGTTTTTT. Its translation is CASSDTGGQEKLFF.

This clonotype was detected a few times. The CDR3 sequence is CASSPAGTPSGNTIYF. The CDR3 DNA follows: TGTGCCAGCAGCCCAGCCGGGACGCCGTCTGGAAACACCATATATTTT. The genes are TRBV6-1 and TRBJ1-3; possibly TRBD1 for D (5 bases). CDR1 MNHNS and CDR2 SASEGT come from the germline V gene. V was cut by 6 bases and J by 1 base, with 16 bases left in between. This CDR3 comprises 16 residues.

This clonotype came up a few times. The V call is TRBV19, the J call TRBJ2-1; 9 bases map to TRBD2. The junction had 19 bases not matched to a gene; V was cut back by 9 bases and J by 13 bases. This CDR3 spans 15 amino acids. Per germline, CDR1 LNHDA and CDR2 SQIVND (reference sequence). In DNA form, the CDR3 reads TGTGCCAGCGGAGCGGGGGGTAGCGGGTGGAAGAGTCAGTTCTTC. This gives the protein CASGAGGSGWKSQFF.

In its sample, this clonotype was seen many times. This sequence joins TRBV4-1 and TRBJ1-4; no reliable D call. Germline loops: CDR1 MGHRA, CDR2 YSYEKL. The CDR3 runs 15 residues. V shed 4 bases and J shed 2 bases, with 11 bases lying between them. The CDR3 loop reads CASSRVLNTNEKLFF. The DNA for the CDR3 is TGCGCCAGCAGCCGGGTACTCAATACTAATGAAAAACTGTTTTTT.

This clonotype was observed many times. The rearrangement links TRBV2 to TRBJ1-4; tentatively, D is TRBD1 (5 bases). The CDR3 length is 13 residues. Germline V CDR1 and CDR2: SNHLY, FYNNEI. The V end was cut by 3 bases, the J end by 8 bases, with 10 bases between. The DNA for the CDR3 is TGTGCCAGCAGTGACAGGGAGAGGGAAAAACTGTTTTTT. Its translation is CASSDREREKLFF.

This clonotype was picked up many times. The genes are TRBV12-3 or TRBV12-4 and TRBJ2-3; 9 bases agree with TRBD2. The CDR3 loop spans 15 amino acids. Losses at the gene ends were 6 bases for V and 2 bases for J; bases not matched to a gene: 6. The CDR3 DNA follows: TGTGCCAGCAGCCGGAGCGGGGGGCTCACAGATACGCAGTATTTT. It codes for CASSRSGGLTDTQYF.

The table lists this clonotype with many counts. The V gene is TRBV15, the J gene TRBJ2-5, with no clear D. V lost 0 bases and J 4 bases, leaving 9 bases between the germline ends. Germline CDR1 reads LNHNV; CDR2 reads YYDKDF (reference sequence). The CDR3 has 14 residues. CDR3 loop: CATSRDQAGETQYF. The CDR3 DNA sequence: TGTGCCACCAGCAGAGATCAAGCTGGAGAGACCCAGTACTTC.

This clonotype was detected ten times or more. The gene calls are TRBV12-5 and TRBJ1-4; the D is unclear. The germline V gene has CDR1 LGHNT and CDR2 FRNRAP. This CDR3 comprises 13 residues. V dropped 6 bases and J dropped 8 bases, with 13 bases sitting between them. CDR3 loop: CASGTTSTEKLFF. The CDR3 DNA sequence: TGTGCTAGTGGGACGACAAGCACAGAAAAACTGTTTTTT.

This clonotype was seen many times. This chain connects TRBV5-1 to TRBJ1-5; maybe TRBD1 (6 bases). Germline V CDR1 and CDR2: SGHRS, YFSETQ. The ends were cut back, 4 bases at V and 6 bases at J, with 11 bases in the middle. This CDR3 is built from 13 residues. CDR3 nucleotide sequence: TGCGCCAGCAGCGCCGAGGGGGGTCAGCCCCAGCATTTT. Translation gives CASSAEGGQPQHF.

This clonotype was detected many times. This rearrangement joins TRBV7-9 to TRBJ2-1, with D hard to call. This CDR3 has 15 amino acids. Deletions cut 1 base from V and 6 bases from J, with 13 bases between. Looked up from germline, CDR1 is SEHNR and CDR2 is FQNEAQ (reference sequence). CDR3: CASSLVLGHANEQFF. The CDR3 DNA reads TGTGCCAGCAGCTTAGTCCTGGGCCACGCCAATGAGCAGTTCTTC. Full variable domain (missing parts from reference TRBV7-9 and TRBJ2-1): DTGVSQNPRHKITKRGQNVTFRCDPISEHNRLYWYRQTLGQGPEFLTYFQNEAQLEKSRLLSDRFSAERPKGSFSTLEIQRTEQGDSAMYLCASSLVLGHANEQFFGPGTRLTVL.

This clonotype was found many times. CDR3 nucleotides: TGCGCCAGCAGCTTGGCCGGGACCTCAACCTACGAGCAGTACTTC. Protein product: CASSLAGTSTYEQYF. The V gene is TRBV5-1, the J gene TRBJ2-7; D may match TRBD1 or TRBD2 (5 bases each). V lost 0 bases to trimming and J lost 2 bases, with 12 bases between them. The V gene's germline CDR1 is SGHRS and CDR2 YFSETQ. This CDR3 spans 15 amino acids.

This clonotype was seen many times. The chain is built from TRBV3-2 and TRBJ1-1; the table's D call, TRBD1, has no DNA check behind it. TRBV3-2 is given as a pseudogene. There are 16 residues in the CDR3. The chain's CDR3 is CASSQEPGGGNTEAFF. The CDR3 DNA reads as TGTGCCAGCAGCCAAGAACCGGGGGGTGGAAACACTGAAGCTTTCTTT.

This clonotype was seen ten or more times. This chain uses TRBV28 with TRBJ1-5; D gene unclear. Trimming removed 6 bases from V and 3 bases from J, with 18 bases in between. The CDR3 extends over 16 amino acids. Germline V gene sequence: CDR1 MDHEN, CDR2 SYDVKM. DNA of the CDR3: TGTGCCAGCAGCCACGACAAGGGCTTCCCCAATCAGCCCCAGCATTTT. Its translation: CASSHDKGFPNQPQHF.

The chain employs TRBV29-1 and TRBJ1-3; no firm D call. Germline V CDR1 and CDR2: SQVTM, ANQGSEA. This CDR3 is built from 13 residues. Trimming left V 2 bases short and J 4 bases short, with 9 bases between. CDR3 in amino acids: CSVEKEIGNTIYF. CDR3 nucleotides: TGCAGCGTTGAAAAAGAGATCGGAAACACCATATATTTT. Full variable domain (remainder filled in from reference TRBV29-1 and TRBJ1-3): SAVISQKPSRDICQRGTSLTIQCQVDSQVTMMFWYRQQPGQSLTLIATANQGSEATYESGFVIDKFPISRPNLTFSTLTVSNMSPEDSSIYLCSVEKEIGNTIYFGEGSWLTVV.

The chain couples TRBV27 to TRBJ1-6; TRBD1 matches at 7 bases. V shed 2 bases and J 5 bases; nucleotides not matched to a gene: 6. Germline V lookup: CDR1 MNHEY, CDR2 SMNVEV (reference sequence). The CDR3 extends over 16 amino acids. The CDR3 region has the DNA TGTGCCAGCAGTTTAAAACAGGGGTGGCATAATTCACCCCTCCACTTT. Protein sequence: CASSLKQGWHNSPLHF.

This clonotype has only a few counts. CDR3 region: CATSQQYETGAGYTF. The CDR3, as DNA: TGTGCCACCAGCCAACAATATGAGACAGGGGCTGGCTACACCTTC. The chain has TRBV15 and TRBJ1-2; 8 bases are shared with TRBD1. Germline V CDR1 and CDR2: LNHNV, YYDKDF (reference sequence). V was pared by 5 bases and J by 7 bases, with 12 bases of the junction left unmatched. The CDR3 extends over 15 amino acids.

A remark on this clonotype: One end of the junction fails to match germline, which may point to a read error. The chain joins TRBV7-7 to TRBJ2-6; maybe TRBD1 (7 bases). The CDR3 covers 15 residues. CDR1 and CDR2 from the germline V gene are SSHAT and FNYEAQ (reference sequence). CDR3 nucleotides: TGTGCTAGCAGCTTAGCAGGGGGGGGGGCCAACGTCCTGACTTTC. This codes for CASSLAGGGANVLTF. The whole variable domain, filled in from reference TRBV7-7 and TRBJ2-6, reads GAGVSQSPRYKVTKRGQDVTLRCDPISSHATLYWYQQALGQGPEFLTYFNYEAQPDKSGLPSDRFSAERPEGSISTLTIQRTEQRDSAMYRCASSLAGGGANVLTFGAGSRLTVL.

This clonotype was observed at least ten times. CDR3 sequence reads: CASSQGTVGEAFF. Here the CDR3 DNA reads TGTGCCAGCAGCCAGGGGACAGTCGGTGAAGCTTTCTTT. The gene calls are TRBV5-5 and TRBJ1-1; 7 nucleotides agree with TRBD1. After removal of 4 bases from V and 7 bases from J, the junction contained 7 bases not matched to a gene. Germline V gives CDR1 SGHKS, CDR2 YYEKEE (reference sequence). The CDR3 runs to 13 residues.

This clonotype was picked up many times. The CDR3 loop reads CASSFGGSATEAFF. DNA of the CDR3: TGTGCCAGCAGCTTCGGGGGGAGCGCCACTGAAGCTTTCTTT. The V and J genes are TRBV7-3 and TRBJ1-1; D possibly corresponds to TRBD1 (5 bases). Germline V CDR1 and CDR2: SGHTA, FQGTGA. Trimming shortened V by 3 bases and J by 4 bases, and 12 bases separated the two germline ends. The CDR3 extends over 14 amino acids.

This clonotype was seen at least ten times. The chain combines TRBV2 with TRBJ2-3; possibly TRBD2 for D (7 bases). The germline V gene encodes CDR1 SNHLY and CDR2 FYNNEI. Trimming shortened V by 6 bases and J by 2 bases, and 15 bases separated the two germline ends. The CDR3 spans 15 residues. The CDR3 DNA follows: TGTGCCAGCAGGAGGGGGGGGGGGCCCACAGATACGCAGTATTTT. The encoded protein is CASRRGGGPTDTQYF.

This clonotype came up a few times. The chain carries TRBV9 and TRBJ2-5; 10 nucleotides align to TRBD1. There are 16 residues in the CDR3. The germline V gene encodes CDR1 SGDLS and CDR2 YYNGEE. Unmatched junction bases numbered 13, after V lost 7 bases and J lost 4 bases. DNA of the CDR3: TGTGCCAGCTCCCCCTGGGGGGACAGGGGTTTAGAGACCCAGTACTTC. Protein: CASSPWGDRGLETQYF.

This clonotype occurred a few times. In DNA, the CDR3 is TGTGCCAGCAGTCGACCAGAGGGTTCACCCCTCCACTTT. Translated: CASSRPEGSPLHF. This sequence joins TRBV6-2 or TRBV6-3 and TRBJ1-6, with D unresolved. This CDR3 has 13 residues. Trimming removed 5 bases at V and 9 bases at J, with 11 bases between. The germline V gene encodes CDR1 MNHEY and CDR2 SVGEGT.